A selection of T cell receptor beta chains follows, all from one sample in a study of OX40 agonist ivuxolimab in advanced cancers. Sequenced by immunoSEQ multiplex PCR; TCRdb stores in-frame clones only, minus some. The sample holds 90,000 to 100,000 clones; 80% to 90% are singletons and the top ten take 0.8% to 1%. The source was CD4+ or CD8+ T cells sorted from blood, collected in a trial of the OX40 agonist ivuxolimab. The receptors stem from an adult with an advanced solid tumor such as melanoma, head and neck, liver or kidney cancer. Both conserved end residues are trimmed from each CDR3. Expanded clones are given a class, and other clones once, few, many or no size at all.

TRBJ1-2,NA,TRBV7-2,ASSSWDRAGYT
TRBJ2-2,NA,TRBV5-8,ASSLRGVGELF
TRBJ1-2,NA,TRBV2,ASSEREGSYGYT
TRBJ2-7,NA,TRBV7-9,ASSLGIAGYEQY
TRBJ2-7,NA,TRBV5-1,ASSFNSGSVPYEQY
TRBJ2-7,NA,TRBV28,ASSLYPYEQY
TRBJ1-2,NA,TRBV2,ASTEIQVLYGYT
TRBJ2-2,NA,TRBV9,ASSNSGSVNTGELF
TRBJ2-2,NA,TRBV18,ASSPDRGRTGELF
TRBJ1-1,NA,TRBV7-9,ASSLSGTTTEAF
TRBJ2-7,NA,TRBV6-5,ASSVPGAYEQY
TRBJ2-2,NA,TRBV11-3,ASSLWLTGTGELF
TRBJ2-5,NA,TRBV5-1,ASSLAGETQY
TRBJ1-3,many,TRBV7-8,ASSFRGPDSGNTIY
TRBJ2-2,NA,TRBV11-2,ASSPGDRNTGELF
TRBJ2-7,NA,TRBV28,ASSSSGSGEQY
TRBJ2-2,NA,TRBV11-2,ASSPGTSGPTGELF
TRBJ1-1,NA,TRBV9,ASSVRSGPAF
TRBJ1-5,NA,TRBV6-5,ASSQWGDQPQH
TRBJ2-3,NA,TRBV30,AWSVLAGGTDTQY
TRBJ2-2,NA,TRBV9,ASSVTGGGTGELF
TRBJ2-1,NA,TRBV11-3,ASSLGTTGDEQF
TRBJ1-1,NA,TRBV6-5,ASSSRGTEAF
TRBJ2-5,NA,TRBV18,ASSPSGGRETQY
TRBJ1-2,NA,TRBV6-5,ASSYAGEWEYGYT
TRBJ2-1,once,TRBV29-1,SVEKREGGEQF
TRBJ2-2,NA,TRBV5-5,ASIQLTGTQNTGELF
TRBJ1-5,few,TRBV28,ASSSPDQPQH